One sample yielded the 24 T cell receptor beta chains listed below, sequenced in a study of siplizumab effects on memory and regulatory T cells. Produced via immunoSEQ multiplex PCR; TCRdb's table is partial and in-frame only. The sample includes fewer than 120,000 clones, around 90% of them seen just once. Input material: CD4+ T cells sorted from blood. Source of these receptors: a human donor in good health.

The gene calls are TRBV19 and TRBJ2-3; 16 bases map to TRBD2. Trimming took 5 bases from V and 1 from J; bases not matched to a gene: 6. Germline lookup yields CDR1 LNHDA and CDR2 SQIVND (reference sequence). The CDR3 is made up of 18 amino acids. CDR3 nucleotide sequence: TGTGCCAGTAGTGCCACCGGGACTAGCGGGGGGGGCACAGATACGCAGTATTTT. Translated, it gives CASSATGTSGGGTDTQYF.

The V gene is TRBV10-3, the J gene TRBJ1-1; D call uncertain. Germline loops: CDR1 ENHRY, CDR2 SYGVKD. The CDR3 length is 15 residues. V gave up 4 bases and J gave up 3 bases, with 15 bases separating them. As DNA, the CDR3 is TGTGCCATCAGTGCTCTCGCAGGACTTTACACTGAAGCTTTCTTT. This gives the protein CAISALAGLYTEAFF.

The chain recombines TRBV7-3 with TRBJ2-5; D is perhaps TRBD1 (5 bases). This CDR3 spans 14 amino acids. Germline lookup yields CDR1 SGHTA and CDR2 FQGTGA. V lost 4 bases and J 2 bases, leaving 11 bases between the germline ends. The DNA for the CDR3 is TGTGCCAGCAGCTCCACAGGTATTCAAGAGACCCAGTACTTC. Residues: CASSSTGIQETQYF.

The chain combines TRBV19 with TRBJ1-2; no definite D call. The CDR3 totals 14 residues. From germline, CDR1 is LNHDA and CDR2 SQIVND (reference sequence). The germline V and J ends were trimmed by 4 bases and 3 bases, with 12 bases remaining between them. CDR3 loop: CASSTRANDYGYTF. In nucleotides, the CDR3 is TGTGCCAGTAGTACCCGGGCCAACGACTATGGCTACACCTTC. The complete variable domain, with remaining parts taken from reference TRBV19 and TRBJ1-2, reads DGGITQSPKYLFRKEGQNVTLSCEQNLNHDAMYWYRQDPGQGLRLIYYSQIVNDFQKGDIAEGYSVSREKKESFPLTVTSAQKNPTAFYLCASSTRANDYGYTFGSGTRLTVV.

On this clone: The same CDR3 also results from other DNA sequences found in this sample. The chain uses TRBV7-3 and TRBJ2-5; 7 bases line up with TRBD2. Germline values: CDR1 SGHTA, CDR2 FQGTGA. The CDR3 totals 15 residues. The V gene end was trimmed by 1 base and the J gene end by 5 bases; junction bases not matched to a gene: 7. The CDR3 loop is CASSLKGGRWETQYF. The CDR3 nucleotides read TGTGCCAGCAGCTTAAAAGGCGGGAGATGGGAGACCCAGTACTTC.

J is TRBJ1-5 and V is TRBV13; D gene unclear. This CDR3 contains 14 residues. The germline V gene has CDR1 PRHDT and CDR2 FYEKMQ (reference sequence). V was shortened by 5 bases and J by 2 bases, with 10 bases between the two germline ends. The CDR3 loop reads CASSHKKGNQPQHF. The CDR3 DNA is TGTGCCAGCAGCCACAAAAAGGGCAATCAGCCCCAGCATTTT.

J is TRBJ2-5 and V is TRBV6-6, with TRBD1 matching over 12 bases. V dropped 6 bases and J dropped 4; count of bases not matched to a gene: 6. CDR3 length: 15 residues. CDR1 and CDR2 (germline): MNHNY, SVGAGI (reference sequence). The CDR3 sequence: CASSEGQGARETQYF. The CDR3, as DNA: TGTGCCAGCAGCGAGGGACAGGGGGCTCGAGAGACCCAGTACTTC.

V usage is TRBV6-5 and J usage is TRBJ2-2; TRBD1 agrees at 7 bases. Germline CDR1 MNHEY, CDR2 SVGAGI. This CDR3 is built from 14 residues. With 5 bases clipped from V and 4 bases from J, the junction kept 4 bases outside the gene matches. The CDR3 nucleotides read TGTGCCAGCAGTAGAGGGGGCGCCACCGGGGAGCTGTTTTTT. It encodes CASSRGGATGELFF.

This chain connects TRBV5-6 to TRBJ1-6, with unresolved D. The length of the CDR3 is 13 residues. CDR1 SGHDT and CDR2 YYEEEE come from the germline V gene. V was shortened by 4 bases and J by 2 bases, with 4 bases between the two germline ends. The CDR3 DNA reads as TGTGCCAGCAGCCAGACCTATAATTCACCCCTCCACTTT. Its translation: CASSQTYNSPLHF.

This clone was recorded once. The gene calls are TRBV7-9 and TRBJ1-1, with D perhaps TRBD1 (5 bases). With 3 bases removed from V and 7 bases from J, the gap between germline ends came to 9 bases. This CDR3 has 12 residues. The V gene's germline CDR1 is SEHNR and CDR2 FQNEAQ (reference sequence). The CDR3 DNA sequence: TGTGCCAGCAGCTTCGGACATTTTGAAGCTTTCTTT. This encodes CASSFGHFEAFF.

This sequence joins TRBV19 and TRBJ2-2; D is possibly TRBD2 (5 bases). This CDR3 is 15 amino acids long. In germline, CDR1 is LNHDA, CDR2 SQIVND (reference sequence). Trimming took 5 bases from V and 6 from J, leaving 16 bases between them. CDR3 DNA: TGTGCCAGTAGTCCCCTAGGGCAGCGGCCCGGGGAGCTGTTTTTT. It is translated as CASSPLGQRPGELFF.

The CDR3 is CASSLGTTAGNTIYF. DNA of the CDR3: TGTGCCAGCAGCTTAGGGACAACCGCTGGAAACACCATATATTTT. The rearrangement uses TRBV7-2 and TRBJ1-3, with D possibly being TRBD1 (5 bases). There are 15 residues in the CDR3. The V end was cut by 1 base, the J end by 2 bases, with 9 bases between. CDR1 is SGHTA and CDR2 is FQGNSA in the germline V gene.

The genes are TRBV6-5 and TRBJ1-2; 7 nucleotides match TRBD1. V shed 6 bases, J shed 4 bases, and the junction held 8 bases outside the gene matches. This CDR3 is 14 amino acids long. Germline CDR1 and CDR2: MNHEY and SVGAGI. For the CDR3, the DNA is TGTGCCAGCAGCCTATTGACAGGGAGCTATGGCTACACCTTC. Encoded protein: CASSLLTGSYGYTF.

This chain joins TRBV7-3 and TRBJ2-7; no firm D call. The CDR3 sequence is 14 residues long. Germline V lookup: CDR1 SGHTA, CDR2 FQGTGA. V lost 2 bases, J lost 0 bases, and 8 bases lay in between. DNA for the CDR3: TGTGCCAGCAGCTTATCTGAAGGCTCCTACGAGCAGTACTTC. Its protein product is CASSLSEGSYEQYF.

The chain is built from TRBV5-1 and TRBJ2-5; D is possibly TRBD1 (6 bases). V was cut by 0 bases and J by 5 bases, with 14 bases left in between. The germline V gene has CDR1 SGHRS and CDR2 YFSETQ. CDR3 length: 15 residues. CDR3 residues: CASSLAGQSLETQYF. CDR3 nucleotides: TGCGCCAGCAGCTTGGCGGGACAAAGTTTGGAGACCCAGTACTTC.

The chain is built from TRBV12-5 and TRBJ2-2; TRBD1 aligns across 8 bases. V lost 2 bases to trimming and J lost 4 bases; unmatched junction nucleotides: 3. CDR1 and CDR2 (germline): LGHNT, FRNRAP. This CDR3 is built from 15 residues. DNA of the CDR3: TGTGCTAGTGGTTTGCTTGACAGGGGCACCGGGGAGCTGTTTTTT. Its translation: CASGLLDRGTGELFF.

The chain recombines TRBV21-1 with TRBJ2-5; TRBD1, as called in the table, went unchecked against the DNA. TRBV21-1 is a documented pseudogene. The CDR3 loop spans 16 amino acids. CDR3 sequence reads: CASYLAGTDRNETQYF. As DNA, the CDR3 is TGTGCCAGCTACTTGGCCGGGACAGACAGGAACGAGACCCAGTACTTC.

The gene calls are TRBV29-1 and TRBJ2-3; no firm D call. The V end was cut by 8 bases, the J end by 4 bases, with 22 bases between. Germline V gene lookup returns CDR1 SQVTM and CDR2 ANQGSEA. The CDR3 runs to 15 residues. Written as DNA, the CDR3 is TGCAGCACCCCCGCGGCGGCAGCCAATTCAGATACGCAGTATTTT. It translates to CSTPAAAANSDTQYF.

The chain uses TRBV5-6 and TRBJ2-3; 7 bases match TRBD2. This CDR3 is built from 15 residues. CDR1 and CDR2 (germline): SGHDT, YYEEEE. V trimming: 1 base; J trimming: 2 bases; junction bases outside the gene matches: 4. CDR3 region: CASSLTSVITDTQYF. Written as DNA, the CDR3 is TGTGCCAGCAGCTTGACTAGCGTTATCACAGATACGCAGTATTTT. Combining the CDR3 with reference TRBV5-6 and TRBJ2-3 gives the whole variable domain DAGVTQSPTHLIKTRGQQVTLRCSPKSGHDTVSWYQQALGQGPQFIFQYYEEEERQRGNFPDRFSGHQFPNYSSELNVNALLLGDSALYLCASSLTSVITDTQYFGPGTRLTVL.

The gene calls are TRBV5-8 and TRBJ1-5; no clear D gene. This CDR3 has 16 amino acids. Trimming shortened V by 6 bases and J by 5 bases, and 21 bases separated the two germline ends. From germline, CDR1 is SGHTS and CDR2 YDEGEE. CDR3 DNA sequence: TGTGCCAGCATCCCGACCTTCGGAGGGCGGCATCAGCCCCAGCATTTT. This sequence encodes CASIPTFGGRHQPQHF. The full variable domain, rest sourced from reference TRBV5-8 and TRBJ1-5, is EAGVTQSPTHLIKTRGQQATLRCSPISGHTSVYWYQQALGLGLQFLLWYDEGEERNRGNFPPRFSGRQFPNYSSELNVNALELEDSALYLCASIPTFGGRHQPQHFGDGTRLSIL.

J is TRBJ1-1 and V is TRBV6-4; no clear D. CDR1 is MRHNA and CDR2 is SNTAGT in the germline V gene. This CDR3 has 12 amino acids. The ends were cut back, 4 bases at V and 3 bases at J, with 6 bases in the middle. CDR3 nucleotides: TGTGCCAGCAGTGGACTATACACTGAAGCTTTCTTT. Amino acids: CASSGLYTEAFF.

V usage is TRBV18 and J usage is TRBJ1-3, with D unresolved. V shed 5 bases and J shed 13 bases, with 12 bases lying between them. Looked up from germline, CDR1 is KGHSH and CDR2 is LQKENI. The CDR3 contains 11 residues. The CDR3: CASSDRTGIYF. The CDR3 DNA is TGTGCCAGCTCAGATCGGACGGGAATATATTTT.

The chain has TRBV2 and TRBJ2-1, with D tentatively TRBD1 (6 bases). The ends were cut back, 5 bases at V and 4 bases at J, with 9 bases in the middle. This CDR3 region has 13 residues. CDR1 SNHLY and CDR2 FYNNEI come from the germline V gene. The CDR3 DNA is TGTGCCAGCAGTCGGGACATTTACAATGAGCAGTTCTTC. This translates into CASSRDIYNEQFF.

This clone was detected once. The V call is TRBV12-5, the J call TRBJ1-2; no firm D call. The V end lost 2 bases, the J end lost 8 bases, and 9 bases lay between the germline ends. The CDR3 totals 12 residues. Germline loops: CDR1 LGHNT, CDR2 FRNRAP. The DNA for the CDR3 is TGTGCTAGTGGTTTGTCGAGACCCGGCTACACCTTC. Protein: CASGLSRPGYTF. The whole variable domain, remainder taken from reference TRBV12-5 and TRBJ1-2, is DARVTQTPRHKVTEMGQEVTMRCQPILGHNTVFWYRQTMMQGLELLAYFRNRAPLDDSGMPKDRFSAEMPDATLATLKIQPSEPRDSAVYFCASGLSRPGYTFGSGTRLTVV.